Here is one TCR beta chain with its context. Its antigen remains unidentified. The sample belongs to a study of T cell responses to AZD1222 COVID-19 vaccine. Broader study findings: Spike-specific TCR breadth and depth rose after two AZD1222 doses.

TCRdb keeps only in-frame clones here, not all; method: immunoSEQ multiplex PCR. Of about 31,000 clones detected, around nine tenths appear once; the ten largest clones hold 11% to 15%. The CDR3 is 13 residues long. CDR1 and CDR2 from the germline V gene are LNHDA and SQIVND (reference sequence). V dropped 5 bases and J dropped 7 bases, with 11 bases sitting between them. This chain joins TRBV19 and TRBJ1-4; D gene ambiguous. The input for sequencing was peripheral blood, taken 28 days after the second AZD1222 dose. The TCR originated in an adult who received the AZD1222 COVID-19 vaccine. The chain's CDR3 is CASSLSFAEKLFF. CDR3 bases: TGTGCCAGTAGTTTGAGCTTTGCTGAAAAACTGTTTTTT.